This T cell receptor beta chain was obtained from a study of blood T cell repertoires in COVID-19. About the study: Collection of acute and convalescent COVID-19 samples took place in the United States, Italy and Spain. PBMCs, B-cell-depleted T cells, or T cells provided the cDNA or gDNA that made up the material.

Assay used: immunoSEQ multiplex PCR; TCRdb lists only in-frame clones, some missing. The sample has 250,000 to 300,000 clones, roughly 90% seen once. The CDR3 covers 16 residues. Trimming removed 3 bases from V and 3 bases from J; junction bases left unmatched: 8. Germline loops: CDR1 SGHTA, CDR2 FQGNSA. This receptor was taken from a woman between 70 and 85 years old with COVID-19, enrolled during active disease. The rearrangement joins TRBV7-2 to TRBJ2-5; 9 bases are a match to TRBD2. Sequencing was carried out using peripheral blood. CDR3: CASSFGGGGGEETQYF. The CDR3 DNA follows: TGTGCCAGCAGCTTTGGCGGCGGGGGGGGAGAAGAGACCCAGTACTTC.